This T cell receptor beta chain was recovered during a study of vaccination and CD4 T cells after COVID-19. Oncomine TCR Beta short-read sequencing was applied to DNA from cultured CD4+ T cells. TCRdb re-derived calls from the PCR reads in MiXCR, one entry per CDR3 protein. The sample includes some 2,500 distinct CDR3 sequences, under 40% of them seen just once. A note on this clonotype: The antigen remains undetermined.

This sample's treatment: approximately 9-day PBMC culture with coronavirus spike peptide pools or control peptides (ViraFEST assay). The sequenced sample was CD4+ T cells from blood, cultured in vitro. The TCR sequence derives from a human donor who had recovered from COVID-19.

CDR3 in amino acids: CASRGLASYEQYF. CDR3 nucleotides: TGTGCCAGCAGGGGACTAGCTTCCTACGAGCAGTACTTC. The chain is built from TRBV2 and TRBJ2-7, with TRBD2 matching over 9 bases. Trimming cost V 6 bases and J 1 base; bases outside gene matches: 1. CDR1 is SNHLY and CDR2 is FYNNEI in the germline V gene. The CDR3 sequence is 13 residues long.